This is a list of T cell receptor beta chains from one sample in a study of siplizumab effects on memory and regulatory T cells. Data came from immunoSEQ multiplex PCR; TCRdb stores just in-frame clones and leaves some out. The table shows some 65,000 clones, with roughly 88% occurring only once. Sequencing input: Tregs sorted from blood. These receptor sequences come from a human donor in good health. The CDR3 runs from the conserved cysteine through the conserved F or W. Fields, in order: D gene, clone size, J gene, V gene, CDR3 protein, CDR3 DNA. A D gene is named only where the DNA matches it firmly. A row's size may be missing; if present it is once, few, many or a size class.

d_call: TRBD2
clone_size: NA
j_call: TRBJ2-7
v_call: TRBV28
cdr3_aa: CASSFTLAGGDSYEQYF
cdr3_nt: TGTGCCAGCAGTTTTACTCTAGCGGGAGGTGACTCCTACGAGCAGTACTTC

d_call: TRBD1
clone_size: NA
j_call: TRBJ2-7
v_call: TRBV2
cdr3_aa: CANSPRQGSYEQYF
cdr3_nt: TGTGCCAACAGTCCTCGACAGGGGTCCTACGAGCAGTACTTC

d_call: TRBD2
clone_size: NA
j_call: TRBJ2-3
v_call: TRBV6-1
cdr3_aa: CASTGSGSPDTQYF
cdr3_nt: TGTGCCAGCACCGGTAGCGGGAGCCCAGATACGCAGTATTTT

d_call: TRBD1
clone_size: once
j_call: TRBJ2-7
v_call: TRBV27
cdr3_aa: CASSRDRGGYEQYF
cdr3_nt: TGTGCCAGCAGTAGGGACAGGGGTGGCTACGAGCAGTACTTC

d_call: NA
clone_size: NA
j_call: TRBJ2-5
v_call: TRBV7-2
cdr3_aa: CASSGGGPQYF
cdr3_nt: TGTGCCAGCAGCGGGGGTGGGCCCCAGTACTTC

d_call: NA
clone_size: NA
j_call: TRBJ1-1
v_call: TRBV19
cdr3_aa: CASSTTDGAWAFF
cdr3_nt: TGTGCCAGTAGTACTACGGACGGGGCCTGGGCTTTCTTT

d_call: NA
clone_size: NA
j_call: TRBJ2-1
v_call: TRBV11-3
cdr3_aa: CASSQPGQKYNEQFF
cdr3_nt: TGTGCCAGCAGTCAACCGGGACAAAAATACAATGAGCAGTTCTTC

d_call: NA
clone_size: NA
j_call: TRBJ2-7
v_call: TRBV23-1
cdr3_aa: CASSQSVRDGYEQYF
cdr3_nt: TGCGCCAGCAGTCAATCGGTCAGGGATGGGTACGAGCAGTACTTC

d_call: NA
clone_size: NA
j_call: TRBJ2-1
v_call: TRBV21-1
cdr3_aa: CASSKEPSGAYNEQFF
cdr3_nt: TGTGCCAGCAGCAAAGAGCCTAGCGGGGCCTACAATGAGCAGTTCTTC

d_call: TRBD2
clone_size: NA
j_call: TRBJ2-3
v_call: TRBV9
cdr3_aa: CASSGLANTQYF
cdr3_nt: TGTGCCAGCTCTGGACTAGCTAATACGCAGTATTTT

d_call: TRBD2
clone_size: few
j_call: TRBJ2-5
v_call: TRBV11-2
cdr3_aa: CASSSLAGGETQYF
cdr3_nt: TGTGCCAGCAGCTCGTTGGCGGGAGGGGAGACCCAGTACTTC

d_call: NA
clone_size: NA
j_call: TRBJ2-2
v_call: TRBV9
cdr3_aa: CASSVAARNTGELFF
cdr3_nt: TGTGCCAGCAGCGTAGCCGCGAGGAACACCGGGGAGCTGTTTTTT

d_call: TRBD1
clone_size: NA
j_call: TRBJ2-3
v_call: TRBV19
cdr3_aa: CASSMRGTGGTDTQYF
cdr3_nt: TGTGCCAGTAGTATGAGGGGGACAGGGGGCACAGATACGCAGTATTTT

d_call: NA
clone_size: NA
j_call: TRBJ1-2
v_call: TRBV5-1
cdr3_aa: CASSTGAEYGYTF
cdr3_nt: TGCGCCAGCAGCACGGGGGCGGAGTATGGCTACACCTTC

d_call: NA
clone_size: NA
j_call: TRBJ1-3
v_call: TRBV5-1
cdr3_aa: CASSLDGISGNTIYF
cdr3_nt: TGCGCCAGCAGCTTGGACGGCATCTCTGGAAACACCATATATTTT

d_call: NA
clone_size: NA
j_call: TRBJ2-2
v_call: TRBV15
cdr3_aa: CATSSEYTRTGELFF
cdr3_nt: TGTGCCACCAGCAGCGAATACACACGGACCGGGGAGCTGTTTTTT

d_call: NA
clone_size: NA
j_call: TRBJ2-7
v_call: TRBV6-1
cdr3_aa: CASSVREQYF
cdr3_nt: TGTGCCAGCAGCGTCCGTGAGCAGTACTTC

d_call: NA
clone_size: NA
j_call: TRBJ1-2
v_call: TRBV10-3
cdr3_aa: CAISVQGQLGYTF
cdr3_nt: TGTGCCATCAGTGTTCAGGGCCAGCTTGGCTACACCTTC

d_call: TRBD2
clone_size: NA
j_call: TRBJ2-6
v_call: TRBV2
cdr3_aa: CASSVQGGPGANVLTF
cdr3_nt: TGTGCCAGCAGTGTTCAGGGAGGGCCTGGGGCCAACGTCCTGACTTTC

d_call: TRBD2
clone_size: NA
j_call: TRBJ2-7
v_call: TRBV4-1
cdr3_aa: CASSQVTSGVSSYEQYF
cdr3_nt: TGCGCCAGCAGCCAAGTGACTAGCGGGGTTAGCTCCTACGAGCAGTACTTC

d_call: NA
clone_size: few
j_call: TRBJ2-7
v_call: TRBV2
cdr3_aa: CASRGYEQYF
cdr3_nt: TGTGCCAGCCGAGGGTACGAGCAGTACTTC

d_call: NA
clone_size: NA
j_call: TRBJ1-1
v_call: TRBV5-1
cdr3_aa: CASTENTEAFF
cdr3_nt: TGCGCCAGCACAGAGAACACTGAAGCTTTCTTT

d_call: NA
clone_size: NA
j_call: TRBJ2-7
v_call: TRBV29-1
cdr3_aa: CSVVGGDGSYEQYF
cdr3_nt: TGCAGCGTTGTGGGGGGCGACGGGAGCTACGAGCAGTACTTC

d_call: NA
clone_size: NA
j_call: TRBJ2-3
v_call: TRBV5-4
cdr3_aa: CASSLALAPSTDTQYF
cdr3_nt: TGTGCCAGCAGCTTGGCCTTAGCCCCGAGCACAGATACGCAGTATTTT

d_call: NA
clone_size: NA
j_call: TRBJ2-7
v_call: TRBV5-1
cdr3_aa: CASSLGPTGLYEQYF
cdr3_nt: TGCGCCAGCAGCTTGGGGCCGACTGGGCTTTACGAGCAGTACTTC

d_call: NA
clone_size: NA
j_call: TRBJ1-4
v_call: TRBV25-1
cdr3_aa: CASSPSVGRAEKLFF
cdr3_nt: TGTGCCAGCTCCCCATCCGTTGGCAGGGCTGAAAAACTGTTTTTT

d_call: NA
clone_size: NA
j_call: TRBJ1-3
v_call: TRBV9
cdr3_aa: CASSARAIWGNTIYF
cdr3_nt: TGTGCCAGCAGCGCCCGGGCCATCTGGGGAAACACCATATATTTT

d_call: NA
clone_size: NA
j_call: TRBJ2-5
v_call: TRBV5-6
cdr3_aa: CASSLLETQYF
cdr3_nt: TGTGCCAGCAGTTTGCTAGAGACCCAGTACTTC

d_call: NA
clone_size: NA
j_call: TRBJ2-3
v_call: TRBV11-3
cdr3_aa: CASSLWDSGTDTQYF
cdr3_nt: TGTGCCAGCAGCTTATGGGATTCGGGGACAGATACGCAGTATTTT

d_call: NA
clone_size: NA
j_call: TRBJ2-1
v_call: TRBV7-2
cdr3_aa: CASSLLDTISYNEQFF
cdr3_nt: TGTGCCAGCAGCTTACTGGACACTATCTCCTACAATGAGCAGTTCTTC

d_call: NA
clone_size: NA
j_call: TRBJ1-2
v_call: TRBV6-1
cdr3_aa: CASHWDGPYGYTF
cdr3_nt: TGTGCCAGCCATTGGGACGGACCCTATGGCTACACCTTC

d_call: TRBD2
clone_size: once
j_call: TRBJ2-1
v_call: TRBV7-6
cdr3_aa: CASSSFGTSGRALHEQFF
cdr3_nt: TGTGCCAGCAGCTCCTTTGGGACTAGCGGGAGGGCCCTCCATGAGCAGTTCTTC

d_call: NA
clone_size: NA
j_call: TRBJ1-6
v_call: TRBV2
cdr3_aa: CASNRDGRNSPLHF
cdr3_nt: TGTGCCAGCAACCGGGACGGGCGTAATTCACCCCTCCACTTT

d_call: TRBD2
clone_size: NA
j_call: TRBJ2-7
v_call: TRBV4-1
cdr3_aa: CASSQESSGGYEQYF
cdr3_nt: TGCGCCAGCAGCCAAGAGAGTAGCGGGGGCTACGAGCAGTACTTC

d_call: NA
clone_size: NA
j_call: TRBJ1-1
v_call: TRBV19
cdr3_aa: CASSPPRRGGTEAFF
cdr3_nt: TGTGCCAGTAGTCCCCCTCGTCGAGGGGGCACTGAAGCTTTCTTT

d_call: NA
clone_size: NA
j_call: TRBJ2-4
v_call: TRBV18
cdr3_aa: CASSPNRGLAKNIQYF
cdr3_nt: TGTGCCAGCTCACCGAACAGGGGACTAGCCAAAAACATTCAGTACTTC

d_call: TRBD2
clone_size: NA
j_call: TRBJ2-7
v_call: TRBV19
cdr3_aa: CASSQTTSGSYEQYF
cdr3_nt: TGTGCCAGTAGTCAAACGACTAGCGGCTCCTACGAGCAGTACTTC

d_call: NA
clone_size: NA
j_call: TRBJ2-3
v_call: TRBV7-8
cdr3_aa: CASSLVRLGGTDTQYF
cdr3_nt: TGTGCCAGCAGCTTAGTTCGTCTAGGGGGCACAGATACGCAGTATTTT

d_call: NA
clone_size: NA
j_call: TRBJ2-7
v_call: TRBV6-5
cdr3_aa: CASSEFLEQYF
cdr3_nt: TGTGCCAGCAGTGAATTCCTGGAGCAGTACTTC

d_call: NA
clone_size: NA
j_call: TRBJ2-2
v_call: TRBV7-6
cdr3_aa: CASSFRGGELFF
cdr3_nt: TGTGCCAGCAGCTTCCGGGGAGGGGAGCTGTTTTTT

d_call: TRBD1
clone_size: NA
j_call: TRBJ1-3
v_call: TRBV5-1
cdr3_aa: CASSFQGDGNTIYF
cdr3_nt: TGCGCCAGCAGCTTTCAGGGGGACGGAAACACCATATATTTT

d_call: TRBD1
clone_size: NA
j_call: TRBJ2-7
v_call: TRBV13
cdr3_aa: CASSSPGQGTYEQYF
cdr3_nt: TGTGCCAGCAGCTCTCCCGGACAGGGAACCTACGAGCAGTACTTC

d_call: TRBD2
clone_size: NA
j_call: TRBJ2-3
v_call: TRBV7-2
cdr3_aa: CASSGSSGRADTQYF
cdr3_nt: TGTGCCAGCAGCGGATCTAGCGGGCGCGCGGATACGCAGTATTTT

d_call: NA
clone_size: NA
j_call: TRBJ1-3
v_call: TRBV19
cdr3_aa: CASSQTRDKLVSGNTIYF
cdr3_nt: TGTGCCAGTAGCCAAACACGGGACAAACTTGTCTCTGGAAACACCATATATTTT

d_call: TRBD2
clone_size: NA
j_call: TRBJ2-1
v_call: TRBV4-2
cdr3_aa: CASSQRLRTSSYNEQFF
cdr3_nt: TGTGCCAGCAGCCAGCGCCTACGGACTAGTTCCTACAATGAGCAGTTCTTC

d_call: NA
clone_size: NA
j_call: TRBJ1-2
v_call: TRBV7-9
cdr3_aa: CASSLGEGRLYGYTF
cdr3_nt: TGTGCCAGCAGCTTAGGAGAGGGCAGACTCTATGGCTACACCTTC

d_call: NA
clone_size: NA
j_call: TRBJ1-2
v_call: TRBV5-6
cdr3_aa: CASRRGGYGYTF
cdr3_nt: TGTGCCAGCAGAAGAGGGGGCTATGGCTACACCTTC

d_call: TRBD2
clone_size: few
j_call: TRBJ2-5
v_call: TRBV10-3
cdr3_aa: CAISRGLAGVQETQYF
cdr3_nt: TGTGCCATCAGCAGAGGACTAGCGGGAGTCCAAGAGACCCAGTACTTC